This T cell receptor (beta chain) was retrieved from a study of regulatory T cells in long-lasting Graves disease. According to the study, TCR beta libraries were built with iRepertoire HTBI primers and CDR3-region Arm-PCR. Methods used by the authors: Taken together, the samples had 62 TRBV and more than 12 TRBJ segments identified. TCRdb reprocessed the multiplex PCR reads with MiXCR, giving one entry per CDR3 protein. TCRdb assigned the V and J calls; the authors' analysis was not used. This sample has about 540,000 distinct CDR3 sequences; around an eighth occur once, and the top ten carry about 10%. Time point in this sample: newly diagnosed GD, antithyroid drugs for less than 3 months. After RNA was extracted from PBMCs, the TCR library was made from it. Germline lookup yields CDR1 MGHRA and CDR2 YSYEKL. The V gene end was trimmed by 4 bases and the J gene end by 2 bases; junction bases not matched to a gene: 9. The length of the CDR3 is 16 residues.

The sample was also reused in another study, on T cells in Graves' hyperthyroidism and ophthalmopathy.

Sequencing used peripheral blood mononuclear cells (PBMCs), obtained at new diagnosis, from a patient treated with antithyroid drugs. The TCR comes from a man aged 25 to 45 with Graves disease. The rearrangement joins TRBV4-1 to TRBJ2-7; 9 nucleotides match TRBD1. This CDR3 reads CASSRPGTGRTYEQYF. The CDR3 nucleotides read TGCGCCAGCAGCCGCCCAGGGACAGGGAGGACCTACGAGCAGTACTTC.